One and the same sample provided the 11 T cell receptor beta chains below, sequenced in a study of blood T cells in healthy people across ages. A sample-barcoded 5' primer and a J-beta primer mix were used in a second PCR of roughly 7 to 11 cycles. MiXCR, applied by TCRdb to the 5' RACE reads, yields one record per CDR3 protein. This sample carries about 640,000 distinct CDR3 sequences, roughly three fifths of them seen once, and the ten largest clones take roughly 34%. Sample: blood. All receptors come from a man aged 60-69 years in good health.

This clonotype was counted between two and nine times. CDR3: CASSPQGALREQYF. Here the CDR3 DNA reads TGTGCCAGCTCACCACAAGGGGCCCTTAGGGAGCAGTACTTC. V usage is TRBV18 and J usage is TRBJ2-7, with D possibly being TRBD1 (5 bases). Germline lookup yields CDR1 KGHSH and CDR2 LQKENI. V lost 1 base to trimming and J lost 7 bases, with 14 bases between them. The CDR3 has 14 residues.

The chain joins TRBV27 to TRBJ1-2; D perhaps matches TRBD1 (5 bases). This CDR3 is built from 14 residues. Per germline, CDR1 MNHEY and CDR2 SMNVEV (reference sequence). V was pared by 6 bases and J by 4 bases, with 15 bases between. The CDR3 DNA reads TGTGCCAGCAGGCGGTCAGGGATCGCCTATGGCTACACCTTC. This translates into CASRRSGIAYGYTF.

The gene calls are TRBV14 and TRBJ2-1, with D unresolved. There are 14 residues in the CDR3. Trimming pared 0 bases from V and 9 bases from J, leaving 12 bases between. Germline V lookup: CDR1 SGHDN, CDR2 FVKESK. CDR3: CASSQDLSLSEQFF. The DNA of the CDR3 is TGTGCCAGCAGCCAAGATCTTTCCCTCAGTGAGCAGTTCTTC.

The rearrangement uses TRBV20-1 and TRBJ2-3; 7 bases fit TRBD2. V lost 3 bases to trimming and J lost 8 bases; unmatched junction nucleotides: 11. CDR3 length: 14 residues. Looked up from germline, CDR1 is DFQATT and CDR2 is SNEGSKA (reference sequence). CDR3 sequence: CSASLAVGSGTQYF. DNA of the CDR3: TGCAGTGCTAGTCTAGCGGTGGGGTCTGGTACGCAGTATTTT.

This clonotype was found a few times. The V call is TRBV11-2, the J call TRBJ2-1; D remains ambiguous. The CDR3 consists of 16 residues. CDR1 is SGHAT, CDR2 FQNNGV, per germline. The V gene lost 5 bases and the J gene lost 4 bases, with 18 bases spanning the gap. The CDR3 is CASSQAPSVQYNEQFF. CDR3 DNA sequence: TGTGCCAGCAGCCAGGCTCCGAGCGTCCAATACAATGAGCAGTTCTTC.

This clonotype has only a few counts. The CDR3 here is CASSLPPGRGNQPQHF. The CDR3 bases are TGTGCCAGCAGCTTACCGCCCGGCCGGGGCAATCAGCCCCAGCATTTT. The chain employs TRBV7-2 and TRBJ1-5; D call uncertain. CDR1 and CDR2 from the germline V gene are SGHTA and FQGNSA. The CDR3 totals 16 residues. Between the trimmed V and J ends, which lost 2 bases and 2 bases, there was a span of 13 bases.

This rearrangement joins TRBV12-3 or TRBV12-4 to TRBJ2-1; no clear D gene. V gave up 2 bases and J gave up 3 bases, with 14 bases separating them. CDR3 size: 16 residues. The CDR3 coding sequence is TGTGCCAGCAGTTTAATGGCCCCCCCACTCTACAATGAGCAGTTCTTC. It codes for CASSLMAPPLYNEQFF.

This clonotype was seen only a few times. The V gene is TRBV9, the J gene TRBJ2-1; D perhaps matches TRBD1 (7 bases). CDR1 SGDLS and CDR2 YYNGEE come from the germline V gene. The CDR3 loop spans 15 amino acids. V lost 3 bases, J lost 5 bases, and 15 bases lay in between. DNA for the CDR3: TGTGCCAGCAGCGGGCGGGACAGCACAAACAATGAGCAGTTCTTC. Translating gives CASSGRDSTNNEQFF.

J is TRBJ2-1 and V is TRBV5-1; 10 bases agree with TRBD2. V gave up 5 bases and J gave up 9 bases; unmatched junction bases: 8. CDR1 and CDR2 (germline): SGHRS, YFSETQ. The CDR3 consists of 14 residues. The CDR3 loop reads CASSERGGLSEQFF. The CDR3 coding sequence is TGCGCCAGCAGTGAGCGGGGGGGCCTTAGTGAGCAGTTCTTC.

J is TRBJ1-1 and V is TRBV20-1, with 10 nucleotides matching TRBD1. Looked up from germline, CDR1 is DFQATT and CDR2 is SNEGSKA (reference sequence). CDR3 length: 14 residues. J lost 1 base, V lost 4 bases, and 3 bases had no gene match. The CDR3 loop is CSAIRDRGNTEAFF. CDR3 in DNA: TGCAGTGCTATCCGGGACAGGGGGAACACTGAAGCTTTCTTT.

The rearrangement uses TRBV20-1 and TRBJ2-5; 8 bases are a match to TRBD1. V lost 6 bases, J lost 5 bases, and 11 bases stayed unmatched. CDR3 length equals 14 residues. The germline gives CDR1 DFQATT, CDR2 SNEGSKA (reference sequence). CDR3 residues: CSAHRGARWETQYF. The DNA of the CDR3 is TGCAGTGCCCACAGGGGGGCCAGATGGGAGACCCAGTACTTC.